Listed below are T cell receptor beta chains from one sample, sequenced in a study of blood T cell repertoires in COVID-19. Sequenced by immunoSEQ multiplex PCR; TCRdb stores in-frame clones only, minus some. Among about 97,000 clones listed, 87% were seen once. The sequenced material came from peripheral blood. The receptors come from a human donor in a cohort sampled during active COVID-19. CDR3s include the opening cysteine and the closing phenylalanine or tryptophan. A D gene is named only where the DNA matches it firmly. A row's size may be missing; if present it is once, few, many or a size class.

TRBJ2-1 | TRBV27 | NA | NA | CASSFTGGDEQFF | TGTGCCAGCAGTTTTACAGGGGGGGATGAGCAGTTCTTC
TRBJ1-1 | TRBV27 | NA | TRBD1 | CASSPWTGGNTEAFF | TGTGCCAGCAGTCCATGGACAGGGGGGAACACTGAAGCTTTCTTT
TRBJ2-2 | TRBV28 | NA | NA | CASTPGLPYTGELFF | TGTGCCAGCACTCCAGGACTACCCTACACCGGGGAGCTGTTTTTT
TRBJ1-1 | TRBV5-1 | NA | TRBD1 | CASSLGTVATEAFF | TGCGCCAGCAGCTTAGGGACAGTGGCAACTGAAGCTTTCTTT
TRBJ2-2 | TRBV3-1/TRBV3-2 | NA | NA | CASSRRGTLNTGELFF | TGTGCCAGCAGCCGACGTGGGACACTCAACACCGGGGAGCTGTTTTTT
TRBJ1-3 | TRBV7-9 | NA | TRBD1 | CASSSSGTEPSGNTIYF | TGTGCCAGCAGCTCGTCCGGGACAGAACCTTCTGGAAACACCATATATTTT
TRBJ2-1 | TRBV19 | NA | TRBD2 | CASSMVGGGAGEQFF | TGTGCCAGTAGTATGGTCGGCGGGGGGGCCGGCGAGCAGTTCTTC
TRBJ1-6 | TRBV3-1/TRBV3-2 | NA | NA | CASSQDGYYNSPLHF | TGTGCCAGCAGCCAAGACGGTTACTATAATTCACCCCTCCACTTT
TRBJ2-3 | TRBV2 | NA | TRBD2 | CASSGGLETDTQYF | TGTGCCAGCAGTGGGGGACTAGAGACAGATACGCAGTATTTT
TRBJ2-4 | TRBV19 | NA | NA | CASSRPGNVKNIQYF | TGTGCCAGTAGTCGTCCAGGGAATGTCAAAAACATTCAGTACTTC
TRBJ1-2 | TRBV5-6 | NA | NA | CASSLPYTDSPLGYGYTF | TGTGCCAGCAGCTTACCTTATACCGACAGCCCCCTGGGGTATGGCTACACCTTC
TRBJ1-1 | TRBV7-9 | NA | NA | CASSNVGGDMNTEAFF | TGTGCCAGCAGCAACGTCGGGGGGGACATGAACACTGAAGCTTTCTTT
TRBJ1-4 | TRBV2 | NA | NA | CASSGSSGEKLFF | TGTGCCAGCAGTGGAAGTTCGGGGGAAAAACTGTTTTTT
TRBJ2-1 | TRBV21-1 | NA | NA | CASSKRGFRGGGTSGRATEQFF | TGTGCCAGCAGCAAAAGAGGGTTCAGAGGGGGCGGGACTAGCGGGAGGGCCACTGAGCAGTTCTTC
TRBJ1-2 | TRBV27 | NA | TRBD1 | CASSLQGAGGYTF | TGTGCCAGCAGTTTACAGGGGGCAGGTGGCTACACCTTC
TRBJ2-7 | TRBV3-1/TRBV3-2 | NA | TRBD1 | CASSQGTGSSYEQYF | TGTGCCAGCAGCCAAGGGACAGGGAGCTCCTACGAGCAGTACTTC
TRBJ2-3 | TRBV7-3 | NA | NA | CASSGRSGKQSAADTQYF | TGTGCCAGCAGCGGACGTAGCGGAAAACAATCCGCCGCAGATACGCAGTATTTT
TRBJ2-1 | TRBV6-4 | few | TRBD2 | CASSGTSGGWNSYNEQFF | TGTGCCAGCAGTGGGACTAGCGGGGGGTGGAATTCCTACAATGAGCAGTTCTTC
TRBJ1-4 | TRBV4-1 | NA | NA | CASSQVNLVGSANEKLFF | TGCGCCAGCAGCCAAGTCAACCTAGTTGGTTCCGCTAATGAAAAACTGTTTTTT
TRBJ2-1 | TRBV5-1 | NA | NA | CASSPGRSSYNEQFF | TGCGCCAGCAGCCCAGGGCGAAGCTCCTACAATGAGCAGTTCTTC
TRBJ2-7 | TRBV28 | once | TRBD1 | CASSSNRDRYEQYF | TGTGCCAGCAGTTCGAACCGGGACAGATACGAGCAGTACTTC
TRBJ1-1 | TRBV29-1 | NA | TRBD1 | CSVNRGPTEAFF | TGCAGCGTCAACAGGGGACCCACTGAAGCTTTCTTT
TRBJ2-1 | TRBV5-8 | NA | NA | CAAKGEYNEQFF | TGTGCCGCCAAGGGGGAGTACAATGAGCAGTTCTTC